Sequencing of this T cell receptor beta chain was carried out in a study of sequential checkpoint blockade in melanoma. Study-level results: Mutational load did not correlate with tumor T-cell fraction or clonality.

The treatment was: randomized to nivolumab then ipilimumab (arm A) or the reverse (arm B). Libraries were prepared by immunoSEQ multiplex PCR; TCRdb keeps only in-frame clonotypes and omits some of them. The sample records 650 to 850 clones, about 25% being singletons. As concerns this clone: The antigen remains unidentified.

Germline V lookup: CDR1 LGHNT, CDR2 FRNRAP. This CDR3 is 16 amino acids long. The sample consisted of tumor tissue (inferred from file names), taken from a patient given nivolumab and ipilimumab in sequence. This TCR came from a human donor with melanoma. The J gene is TRBJ2-2, the V gene TRBV12-5; no clear D. The CDR3 spells CASTYLTASDTGELFF. Written as DNA, the CDR3 is TGTGCCAGCACCTATTTGACGGCCTCGGACACCGGGGAGCTGTTTTTT. The full variable domain, its missing parts supplied by reference TRBV12-5 and TRBJ2-2, is DARVTQTPRHKVTEMGQEVTMRCQPILGHNTVFWYRQTMMQGLELLAYFRNRAPLDDSGMPKDRFSAEMPDATLATLKIQPSEPRDSAVYFCASTYLTASDTGELFFGEGSRLTVL.